This is a list of T cell receptor beta chains from one sample in a study of blood T cell repertoires in COVID-19. Sequencing used immunoSEQ multiplex PCR; TCRdb keeps in-frame clones, though not all of them. Among approximately 430,000 clones listed, 75% to 90% were seen once. Sequencing was done on a sample of peripheral blood. Every receptor here comes from a woman aged 25-40 years with active or convalescent COVID-19. CDR3s include the opening cysteine and the closing phenylalanine or tryptophan. Fields, in order: CDR3 protein, V gene, J gene.

CASSIEGLAADTQYF	TRBV19	TRBJ2-3
CASSLAGPWDEQFF	TRBV5-1	TRBJ2-1
CASSHFGGSSYEQYF	TRBV13	TRBJ2-7
CASSLGGLNYGYTF	TRBV11-2	TRBJ1-2
CASSQPQLQGTGELFF	TRBV4-2	TRBJ2-2
CASSLGDKTYEQYF	TRBV5-6	TRBJ2-7
CAISESAGFFSNQPQHF	TRBV10-3	TRBJ1-5
CASSQDFLAVNTGELFF	TRBV3-1/TRBV3-2	TRBJ2-2
CASRGAGATVEAFF	TRBV10-2	TRBJ1-1
CASSPGDGYTF	TRBV19	TRBJ1-2
CASSLVRQREAFF	TRBV7-2	TRBJ1-1
CASSSLLHETQYF	TRBV12-3/TRBV12-4	TRBJ2-5
CASKPTSGQETQYF	TRBV10-2	TRBJ2-5
CASSMSDGRGYTEAFF	TRBV19	TRBJ1-1
CASSRAPGTENTEAFF	TRBV18	TRBJ1-1
CASSVEGVNQPQHF	TRBV9	TRBJ1-5
CASSLGTVSGNTIYF	TRBV5-1	TRBJ1-3
CASSLQSTGAKNIQYF	TRBV7-2	TRBJ2-4
CASSVYDSNLTNEQFF	TRBV7-8	TRBJ2-1
CASSLEANPYGYTF	TRBV5-4	TRBJ1-2
CASSLAGGNSGNTIYF	TRBV5-1	TRBJ1-3
CASSLGQGTYEQYF	TRBV3-1/TRBV3-2	TRBJ2-7
CSVEDYNSGGDNEQFF	TRBV29-1	TRBJ2-1
CASSQVDRVKTFF	TRBV4-1	TRBJ1-1
CAIRPGTGGNEQFF	TRBV10-3	TRBJ2-1
CASSSPPGRGSDEQFF	TRBV7-6	TRBJ2-1
CASSSRGSYEQYF	TRBV14	TRBJ2-7
CASSTAGGSGNTIYF	TRBV9	TRBJ1-3
CASSPRGTGSLGGYTF	TRBV19	TRBJ1-2
CASRSLETQYF	TRBV27	TRBJ2-5
CAIGQLLTNYGYTF	TRBV10-3	TRBJ1-2
CASSSQRIGGTEAFF	TRBV5-1	TRBJ1-1
CAISWDRNQPQHF	TRBV10-3	TRBJ1-5
CASSNGAPSDYGYTF	TRBV19	TRBJ1-2
CASSENSGNQPQHF	TRBV6-1	TRBJ1-5
CASSLSGGVYNEQFF	TRBV7-2	TRBJ2-1
CASSPPGQGAINGYTF	TRBV3-1/TRBV3-2	TRBJ1-2
CSASAGGSEQFF	TRBV20-1	TRBJ2-1
CASSKSGGAAYEQYF	TRBV6-2/TRBV6-3	TRBJ2-7
CASSIDGTYEQYF	TRBV5-4	TRBJ2-7
CASSQEQGTLHF	TRBV4-1	TRBJ1-6
CSGQLNTEAFF	TRBV20-1	TRBJ1-1
CASSEMGQGEKLFF	TRBV2	TRBJ1-4
CASSLSRGRDEQFF	TRBV27	TRBJ2-1
CASGPRGNTEAFF	TRBV19	TRBJ1-1
CASSLGTGFYGYTF	TRBV11-2	TRBJ1-2
CASTQEQPYQPQHF	TRBV19	TRBJ1-5
CSVAGTMNTEAFF	TRBV29-1	TRBJ1-1
CASSLRYRTGVIPEAFF	TRBV5-1	TRBJ1-1
CASSLAGVPDTQYF	TRBV5-1	TRBJ2-3
CASSRLDPTEDGTDTQYF	TRBV4-1	TRBJ2-3
CASSPNIGGSTEAFF	TRBV18	TRBJ1-1
CASSGTGSSTDTQYF	TRBV19	TRBJ2-3
CASSYRGQGGNIQYF	TRBV6-2/TRBV6-3	TRBJ2-4
CASSPTGNTEAFF	TRBV6-5	TRBJ1-1
CSVEHLWTSGSTDTQYF	TRBV29-1	TRBJ2-3
CASETVYRTWNTEAFF	TRBV2	TRBJ1-1
CASRAGSGNTIYF	TRBV6-5	TRBJ1-3
CASSEGAQGARDSPLHF	TRBV6-1	TRBJ1-6
CASSLTGGGNQPQHF	TRBV7-6	TRBJ1-5